The TCR beta chain described here comes from a study of vaccination and CD4 T cells after COVID-19. As for the study in general: Diagnosis preceded the drawing of post-COVID samples by a median around 95 days (range 35 to 161).

With the Oncomine TCR Beta short-read assay, DNA from cultured CD4+ T cells was sequenced. Using its own MiXCR run on the PCR reads, TCRdb lists one record per CDR3 protein. This table has 7,000 or so distinct CDR3 sequences, around 45% appearing once. V lost 2 bases to trimming and J lost 0 bases, with 12 bases between them. Germline V CDR1 and CDR2: MNHEY, SMNVEV (reference sequence). The CDR3 is 16 amino acids. Note on this clonotype: What it binds is unknown.

Treatment specified: approximately 10-day PBMC culture with coronavirus spike peptide pools or control peptides (ViraFEST assay). From the unexposed donor, CD4+ T cells were collected ahead of the COVID-19 pandemic (2011-2018). ViraFEST used peptide pools to expand antigen-specific T cells and subsequently sequenced their TCRs. Contingent on cell availability, unexposed-donor CD4+ T cells were interrogated with SARS-CoV-2 S/N and four cold-coronavirus spikes. The specimen sequenced was CD4+ T cells from blood, cultured in vitro. This TCR derives from a human donor in good health. The chain employs TRBV27 and TRBJ2-3, with D possibly called TRBD1 or TRBD2 (5 bases each). The CDR3 sequence: CASSLTGAISTDTQYF. Written as DNA, the CDR3 is TGTGCCAGCAGTTTAACCGGGGCCATTAGCACAGATACGCAGTATTTT.